The 20 T cell receptor beta chains below were found in one sample sequenced in a study of CD8 T cells in ankylosing spondylitis. A single record per CDR3 protein comes from TCRdb applying MiXCR to the 5' RACE reads. The repertoire holds roughly 230,000 distinct CDR3 sequences, with about 18% as singletons. Sequenced: blood, either unsorted or a sorted T cell fraction (not recorded which). The source is a male donor with ankylosing spondylitis or in good health (not recorded which).

This clonotype was picked up a small number of times. The chain carries TRBV20-1 and TRBJ2-7, with TRBD1 identical over 10 bases. CDR1 and CDR2 from the germline V gene are DFQATT and SNEGSKA (reference sequence). The CDR3 is 14 amino acids. Losses at the gene ends were 3 bases for V and 4 bases for J; bases not matched to a gene: 6. As DNA, the CDR3 is TGCAGTGCTAGTGGGGGGGACAGGGGTTACGAGCAGTACTTC. It translates to CSASGGDRGYEQYF.

This clonotype was recorded once. This chain links TRBV20-1 with TRBJ2-7; D ambiguous. From germline, CDR1 is DFQATT and CDR2 SNEGSKA (reference sequence). The V end lost 0 bases, the J end lost 2 bases, and 8 bases lay between the germline ends. This CDR3 has 13 residues. This chain's CDR3 is CSARDRNTYEQYF. DNA for the CDR3: TGCAGTGCTAGAGACAGGAACACCTACGAGCAGTACTTC.

The chain uses TRBV29-1 and TRBJ2-3; D is uncertain. Germline CDR1 SQVTM, CDR2 ANQGSEA. Trimming removed 5 bases at V and 6 bases at J, with 6 bases between. The CDR3 length is 10 residues. The CDR3, as DNA: TGCAGCGTTCTATTGGATACGCAGTATTTT. This translates into CSVLLDTQYF.

This chain links TRBV2 with TRBJ2-2; 8 bases line up with TRBD2. CDR1 and CDR2 from the germline V gene are SNHLY and FYNNEI. This CDR3 is built from 15 residues. V lost 8 bases, J lost 3 bases, and 8 bases stayed unmatched. DNA for the CDR3: TGTGCCAGCGATAAAGCGGGAGAGGACACCGGGGAGCTGTTTTTT. It encodes CASDKAGEDTGELFF.

There are a few counts of this clonotype. V usage is TRBV6-2 or TRBV6-3 and J usage is TRBJ2-1; 12 bases agree with TRBD1. The CDR3 has 15 residues. The germline V gene encodes CDR1 MNHEY and CDR2 SVGEGT. The V gene end was trimmed by 2 bases and the J gene end by 6 bases; junction bases not matched to a gene: 2. Here the CDR3 DNA reads TGTGCCAGCAGTTACATGGGACAGGGGGCCAATGAGCAGTTCTTC. As protein: CASSYMGQGANEQFF.

The chain combines TRBV7-2 with TRBJ2-1; TRBD2 aligns across 9 bases. CDR1 and CDR2 from the germline V gene are SGHTA and FQGNSA. CDR3 length: 16 residues. V was pared by 5 bases and J by 6 bases, with 11 bases of the junction left unmatched. CDR3 region: CASSPFLREGFNEQFF. In DNA, the CDR3 is TGTGCCAGCAGCCCCTTTTTGCGGGAGGGCTTCAATGAGCAGTTCTTC. The variable domain in full, completed from reference TRBV7-2 and TRBJ2-1, reads GAGVSQSPSNKVTEKGKDVELRCDPISGHTALYWYRQSLGQGLEFLIYFQGNSAPDKSGLPSDRFSAERTGGSVSTLTIQRTQQEDSAVYLCASSPFLREGFNEQFFGPGTRLTVL.

V gene TRBV20-1 combines with J gene TRBJ2-5; D uncertain. The V and J ends lost 0 bases and 5 bases respectively, with 13 bases between them. This CDR3 region has 14 residues. Germline V gene sequence: CDR1 DFQATT, CDR2 SNEGSKA (reference sequence). The CDR3 loop reads CSARDPTPNETQYF. In nucleotides, the CDR3 is TGCAGTGCTAGAGATCCCACGCCTAACGAGACCCAGTACTTC.

A few counts support this clonotype. The chain uses TRBV12-3 or TRBV12-4 and TRBJ2-1; D is unresolved. CDR3 length: 12 residues. Trimming removed 6 bases at V and 8 bases at J, with 11 bases between. CDR3 DNA sequence: TGTGCCAGCAGAAGTAATCCGGATGAGCAGTTCTTC. It is translated as CASRSNPDEQFF.

This clonotype was seen a few times. This chain uses TRBV4-2 with TRBJ2-7, with D hard to call. The CDR3 is 15 residues long. Germline CDR1 reads LGHNA; CDR2 reads YNFKEQ. The V end was cut by 0 bases, the J end by 0 bases, with 9 bases between. The CDR3 sequence is CASSQDGVDSYEQYF. The CDR3 DNA is TGTGCCAGCAGCCAAGATGGGGTCGACTCCTACGAGCAGTACTTC.

This clonotype was observed many times. The chain recombines TRBV5-1 with TRBJ2-3, with a weak D call TRBD2 (5 bases). Trimming removed 2 bases from V and 11 bases from J, with 12 bases in between. Germline loops: CDR1 SGHRS, CDR2 YFSETQ. This CDR3 is 12 amino acids long. For the CDR3, the DNA is TGCGCCAGCAGCTTCCTTGGACTCAGGCAGTATTTT. This sequence encodes CASSFLGLRQYF.

Comment on this clonotype: Germline and junction disagree at one end, which may indicate a read error. The V gene is TRBV12-3 or TRBV12-4, the J gene TRBJ2-1; TRBD2 agrees at 9 bases. The CDR3 spans 15 residues. The CDR3 coding sequence is TGTGCCAGCAGTCTAGCGGGAACGGATAGGTATGAGCAGTTCTTC. It is translated as CASSLAGTDRYEQFF.

This clonotype was observed a few times. This rearrangement joins TRBV10-3 to TRBJ2-5, with D perhaps TRBD2 (5 bases). Trimming took off 6 bases at V and 2 bases at J, with 16 bases between the two ends. Germline V gene sequence: CDR1 ENHRY, CDR2 SYGVKD. CDR3 length: 15 residues. CDR3 nucleotide sequence: TGTGCCATCAGGGCGGGCCCAAATTGGCAAGAGACCCAGTACTTC. Protein product: CAIRAGPNWQETQYF.

The CDR3 sequence: CASSPQTREGSTDTQYF. In DNA, the CDR3 is TGTGCCAGCAGCCCACAAACCCGGGAGGGTAGCACAGATACGCAGTATTTT. The V gene is TRBV7-6, the J gene TRBJ2-3; TRBD2 matches 8 bases. The germline CDR1 and CDR2 sequences are SGHVS and FNYEAQ. The CDR3 covers 17 residues. With 5 bases clipped from V and 0 bases from J, the junction kept 10 bases outside the gene matches.

J is TRBJ2-1 and V is TRBV27; TRBD2 matches 9 bases. The CDR3 totals 17 residues. Germline V gives CDR1 MNHEY, CDR2 SMNVEV (reference sequence). After removal of 5 bases from V and 5 bases from J, the junction contained 13 bases not matched to a gene. CDR3 sequence reads: CASSPPVGAGGHNEQFF. For the CDR3, the DNA is TGTGCCAGCAGTCCCCCTGTTGGGGCGGGAGGGCACAATGAGCAGTTCTTC.

The CDR3 reads CASRIGITQYF. DNA of the CDR3: TGTGCCAGCAGGATAGGGATTACGCAGTATTTT. The chain uses TRBV6-2 or TRBV6-3 and TRBJ2-3; D not resolved. The CDR3 extends over 11 amino acids. V was pared by 6 bases and J by 8 bases, with 9 bases between. Germline V lookup: CDR1 MNHEY, CDR2 SVGEGT.

This clonotype was detected only a few times. The rearrangement uses TRBV27 and TRBJ2-1; D gene unclear. The CDR3 is 12 residues long. In germline, CDR1 is MNHEY, CDR2 SMNVEV (reference sequence). V lost 3 bases and J 10 bases, leaving 10 bases between the germline ends. Here the CDR3 reads CASSFPAGEQFF. CDR3 DNA: TGTGCCAGCAGTTTCCCCGCAGGAGAGCAGTTCTTC.

This clonotype has ten or more counts. The chain has TRBV5-1 and TRBJ2-1; 11 nucleotides align to TRBD2. The germline V gene encodes CDR1 SGHRS and CDR2 YFSETQ. V shed 8 bases, J shed 6 bases, and the junction held 7 bases outside the gene matches. The CDR3 totals 14 residues. Written as DNA, the CDR3 is TGCGCCAGTTCCGGGACTAGCGGCCTCAATGAGCAGTTCTTC. Encoded protein: CASSGTSGLNEQFF.

This clonotype was seen only a few times. This chain joins TRBV12-3 or TRBV12-4 and TRBJ2-1; D is ambiguous. The CDR3 covers 11 residues. Trimming took off 5 bases at V and 7 bases at J, with 6 bases between the two ends. DNA for the CDR3: TGTGCCAGCAGTCGAATAAATGAGCAGTTCTTC. This sequence encodes CASSRINEQFF.

This sequence joins TRBV29-1 and TRBJ2-1; 9 nucleotides match TRBD1. Germline CDR1 and CDR2: SQVTM and ANQGSEA. The CDR3 runs to 14 residues. The V gene end was trimmed by 6 bases and the J gene end by 8 bases; junction bases not matched to a gene: 11. CDR3 sequence reads: CSVLIGTGSHEQFF. The CDR3 DNA is TGCAGCGTCCTTATCGGGACAGGGTCCCATGAGCAGTTCTTC.

The chain combines TRBV12-3 or TRBV12-4 with TRBJ1-1, with no clear D. This CDR3 comprises 12 residues. The V end was cut by 6 bases, the J end by 7 bases, with 12 bases between. CDR3 protein: CASRGLALEAFF. CDR3 bases: TGTGCCAGCAGGGGGTTGGCGCTTGAAGCTTTCTTT.